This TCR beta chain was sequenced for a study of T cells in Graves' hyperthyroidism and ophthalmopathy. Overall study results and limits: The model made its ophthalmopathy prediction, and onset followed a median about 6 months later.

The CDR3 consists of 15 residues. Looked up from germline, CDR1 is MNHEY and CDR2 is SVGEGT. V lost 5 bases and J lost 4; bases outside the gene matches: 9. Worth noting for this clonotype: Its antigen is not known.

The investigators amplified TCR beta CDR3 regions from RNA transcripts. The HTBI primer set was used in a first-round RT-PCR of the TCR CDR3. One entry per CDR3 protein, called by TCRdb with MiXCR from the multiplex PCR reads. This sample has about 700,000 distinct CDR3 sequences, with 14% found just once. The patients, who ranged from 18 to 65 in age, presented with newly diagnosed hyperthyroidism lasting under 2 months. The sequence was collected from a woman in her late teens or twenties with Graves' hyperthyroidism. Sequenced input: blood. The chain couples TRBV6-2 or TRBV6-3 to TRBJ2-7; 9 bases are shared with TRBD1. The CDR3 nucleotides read TGTGCCAGCAGTCCCGGGACAGGGCTCGTTTACGAGCAGTACTTC. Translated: CASSPGTGLVYEQYF.